These 16 T cell receptor beta chains came from one sample sequenced in a study of identical twins (dated by TCRdb to the mid-2010s). The library came from 5' RACE. The sample was run on an Illumina HiSeq 2000. TCRdb reanalyzed the raw reads on its own, using fastp at Q25 for trimming and MiXCR for clone calling, and kept in-frame beta chains. A single entry per CDR3 protein holds the most common genes and DNA from its merged rows. Recorded for this sample are just under 650,000 distinct CDR3 sequences; 7.1% of them occurred a single time. The ten largest clones add up to roughly 1.6% of the sample. These data were likewise used in another study, on yellow fever vaccine responses in identical twins.

Input material: PBMCs. The receptors originated from a woman between 18 and 29 years old in good health.

This clonotype was observed many times. The V gene is TRBV7-2, the J gene TRBJ2-5; no clear D. This CDR3 is built from 13 residues. Germline V gene sequence: CDR1 SGHTA, CDR2 FQGNSA. V lost 0 bases and J 4 bases, leaving 6 bases between the germline ends. The CDR3 loop reads CASSLAFGETQYF. In DNA, the CDR3 is TGTGCCAGCAGCTTAGCGTTCGGAGAGACCCAGTACTTC.

This clonotype turned up a few times. V and J are TRBV7-9 and TRBJ2-1; 7 bases agree with TRBD1. The germline V gene encodes CDR1 SEHNR and CDR2 FQNEAQ (reference sequence). V trimming: 6 bases; J trimming: 1 base; junction bases outside the gene matches: 9. The CDR3 contains 16 residues. The CDR3 nucleotides are TGTGCCAGCAGACCTGGGACAGCCCTATCCTACAATGAGCAGTTCTTC. It translates to CASRPGTALSYNEQFF.

This clonotype occurred many times. The V gene is TRBV27, the J gene TRBJ2-7, with D maybe TRBD2 (6 bases). V lost 7 bases, J lost 4 bases, and 17 bases lay in between. Germline CDR1 reads MNHEY; CDR2 reads SMNVEV (reference sequence). The CDR3 spans 14 residues. The CDR3 DNA reads TGTGCCAGCACCCCGTCCGGGGGATTTTACGAGCAGTACTTC. Translation: CASTPSGGFYEQYF.

This clonotype was seen many times. The rearrangement joins TRBV29-1 to TRBJ2-7; 12 positions match TRBD1. This CDR3 contains 14 residues. The junction had 11 bases not matched to a gene; V was cut back by 7 bases and J by 7 bases. Per the germline V gene, CDR1 is SQVTM and CDR2 is ANQGSEA. The CDR3 DNA follows: TGCAGCGCCTTAGGGGGACAGGGGGCGGAAGAGCAGTACTTC. It yields the protein CSALGGQGAEEQYF.

At least ten counts were recorded for this clonotype. One end of the junction varies from germline; a read error may be responsible. This chain uses TRBV5-1 with TRBJ2-1, with D uncertain. Germline V CDR1 and CDR2: SGHRS, YFSETQ. This CDR3 has 13 residues. DNA for the CDR3: TGTGCCAGCAGCGCGGCAGGATACAATGAGCAGTTCTTC. This gives the protein CASSAAGYNEQFF.

The J gene is TRBJ2-1, the V gene TRBV3-1; 9 positions match TRBD2. CDR1 is LGHDT, CDR2 YNNKEL, per germline (reference sequence). Losses at the gene ends were 3 bases for V and 3 bases for J; bases not matched to a gene: 9. The CDR3 consists of 17 residues. CDR3 sequence reads: CASSQGRAGGIYNEQFF. CDR3 DNA: TGTGCCAGCAGCCAGGGGCGAGCGGGAGGTATCTACAATGAGCAGTTCTTC.

This clonotype has a handful of counts. The chain employs TRBV9 and TRBJ2-6; D is uncertain. The V gene lost 0 bases and the J gene lost 2 bases, with 6 bases spanning the gap. The germline V gene has CDR1 SGDLS and CDR2 YYNGEE. This CDR3 contains 15 residues. The CDR3 protein is CASSVGQPGANVLTF. The CDR3 region has the DNA TGTGCCAGCAGCGTAGGGCAGCCTGGGGCCAACGTCCTGACTTTC. Looking up the rest from reference TRBV9 and TRBJ2-6 gives the full variable domain: DSGVTQTPKHLITATGQRVTLRCSPRSGDLSVYWYQQSLDQGLQFLIQYYNGEERAKGNILERFSAQQFPDLHSELNLSSLELGDSALYFCASSVGQPGANVLTFGAGSRLTVL.

This clonotype occurred many times. The rearrangement joins TRBV15 to TRBJ2-3; no clear D gene. CDR1 is LNHNV, CDR2 YYDKDF, per germline (reference sequence). Trimming took off 1 base at V and 2 bases at J, with 7 bases between the two ends. This CDR3 region has 14 residues. CDR3 nucleotide sequence: TGTGCCACCAGCAGAGGTGGTGACACAGATACGCAGTATTTT. As protein: CATSRGGDTDTQYF.

This clonotype was detected ten times or more. V and J are TRBV12-3 or TRBV12-4 and TRBJ2-1, with 9 bases matching TRBD2. V lost 0 bases to trimming and J lost 2 bases; unmatched junction nucleotides: 2. This CDR3 spans 16 amino acids. This CDR3 is CASSLAAGGPYNEQFF. In nucleotides, the CDR3 is TGTGCCAGCAGTTTAGCGGCGGGGGGGCCCTACAATGAGCAGTTCTTC.

The rearrangement links TRBV15 to TRBJ2-7, with unresolved D. Looked up from germline, CDR1 is LNHNV and CDR2 is YYDKDF (reference sequence). The ends were cut back, 0 bases at V and 2 bases at J, with 5 bases in the middle. The CDR3 sequence is 13 residues long. CDR3 sequence (DNA): TGTGCCACCAGCAGAGATTTAGCCTACGAGCAGTACGTC. Its translation: CATSRDLAYEQYV.

This clonotype turned up a few times. Here the CDR3 reads CASSQGAAGGPVEQYF. CDR3 nucleotide sequence: TGCGCCAGCAGCCAAGGAGCCGCGGGAGGGCCGGTCGAGCAGTACTTC. The chain has TRBV4-1 and TRBJ2-7; 9 nucleotides line up with TRBD2. J lost 6 bases, V lost 1 base, and 10 bases had no gene match. The germline CDR1 and CDR2 sequences are MGHRA and YSYEKL. The CDR3 has 16 residues.

This clonotype was seen more than once but under ten times. This chain connects TRBV21-1 to TRBJ2-4; the table calls TRBD1, which could not be checked here. TRBV21-1 is a recognized pseudogene. The CDR3 runs 17 residues. This CDR3 reads CASSKAAPGQRGNIQYF. The CDR3 DNA sequence: TGTGCCAGCAGCAAAGCCGCCCCGGGACAGCGAGGGAACATTCAGTACTTC.

CDR3 sequence: CASKTGGTNTEAFF. CDR3 nucleotide sequence: TGTGCCAGCAAAACAGGGGGCACGAACACTGAAGCTTTCTTT. V is TRBV5-4 and J is TRBJ1-1, with 9 bases matching TRBD1. This CDR3 is built from 14 residues. From germline, CDR1 is SGHNT and CDR2 YYREEE (reference sequence). Trimming took 6 bases from V and 1 from J; bases not matched to a gene: 4.

This chain joins TRBV7-8 and TRBJ1-1; TRBD1 agrees at 9 bases. CDR1 and CDR2 (germline): SGHVS, FQNEAQ. V was pared by 6 bases and J by 2 bases, with 10 bases of the junction left unmatched. The length of the CDR3 is 16 residues. The CDR3 coding sequence is TGTGCCAGCAGAGTAACCTCAACAGGGGGCAACACTGAAGCTTTCTTT. It specifies CASRVTSTGGNTEAFF. Supplemented by reference TRBV7-8 and TRBJ1-1, the full variable domain reads GAGVSQSPRYKVAKRGQDVALRCDPISGHVSLFWYQQALGQGPEFLTYFQNEAQLDKSGLPSDRFFAERPEGSVSTLKIQRTQQEDSAVYLCASRVTSTGGNTEAFFGQGTRLTVV.

This clonotype was detected ten times or more. The chain combines TRBV3-1 with TRBJ2-7, with D tentatively TRBD2 (6 bases). Per the germline V gene, CDR1 is LGHDT and CDR2 is YNNKEL (reference sequence). This CDR3 region has 14 residues. Trimming left V 4 bases short and J 4 bases short, with 14 bases between. The CDR3 DNA is TGTGCCAGCAGCCCCAGCGGGCCCTCGTACGAGCAGTACGTC. It codes for CASSPSGPSYEQYV.

This clonotype was observed at least ten times. The chain combines TRBV5-1 with TRBJ2-5; TRBD1 matches 9 bases. V was pared by 0 bases and J by 5 bases, with 5 bases of the junction left unmatched. Germline CDR1 reads SGHRS; CDR2 reads YFSETQ. CDR3 size: 15 residues. Written as DNA, the CDR3 is TGCGCCAGCAGCTTGGGACAGGGGGTTTTGGAGACCCAGTACTTC. It codes for CASSLGQGVLETQYF. Supplemented by reference TRBV5-1 and TRBJ2-5, the full variable domain reads KAGVTQTPRYLIKTRGQQVTLSCSPISGHRSVSWYQQTPGQGLQFLFEYFSETQRNKGNFPGRFSGRQFSNSRSEMNVSTLELGDSALYLCASSLGQGVLETQYFGPGTRLLVL.